This TCR beta chain stems from a study of shared clonotypes between healthy human individuals. Notes on the study in general: The sole specimen, blood, was sampled, and tissue repertoires likely differ. Non-shared clonotypes were found to have lower generation probabilities than the clonotypes that were shared by all four of the sorted-subset donors.

Assay runs were performed at deep level. Sequenced by immunoSEQ multiplex PCR; TCRdb stores in-frame clones only, minus some. This table has some 2,100,000 clones, approximately 94% appearing once. CD4+ cells yielded CD45RA+ naive and CD45RA-negative memory subsets. As to this clone: Antigen: not known. The identical CDR3 is also encoded by other nucleotide sequences in the sample.

Germline V gives CDR1 KGHSH, CDR2 LQKENI. The CDR3 loop spans 14 amino acids. V was shortened by 0 bases and J by 2 bases, with 8 bases between the two germline ends. What was sequenced was naive CD4+ T cells sorted from blood. Regarding subset: CD45RA+ positively selected. This sequence originates from a man aged 18 to 29 in good health. V and J are TRBV18 and TRBJ2-7; D is ambiguous. CDR3: CASSPPGQPYEQYF. The CDR3 region has the DNA TGTGCCAGCTCACCACCCGGCCAACCCTACGAGCAGTACTTC.